Listed below are T cell receptor beta chains from one sample, sequenced in a study of blood T cell repertoires in COVID-19. This table comes from immunoSEQ multiplex PCR, and its TCRdb copy is limited to in-frame clones, with some not included. The sample lists about 77,000 clones, around nine tenths occurring once. The specimen was peripheral blood. The receptors shown here come from a woman older than 75 with active or convalescent COVID-19. CDR3s include the opening cysteine and the closing phenylalanine or tryptophan. A D gene is named only where the DNA matches it firmly. Only part of the rows carry a size: once, few, many, or a class if the clone is expanded.

d_call	v_call	j_call	clone_size	cdr3_nt	cdr3_aa
TRBD1	TRBV2	TRBJ2-2	NA	TGTGCCAGCAGTGAAGCGGGACAGACTACCGGGGAGCTGTTTTTT	CASSEAGQTTGELFF
NA	TRBV7-2	TRBJ1-3	once	TGTGCCAGCAGCTTCGTTTCCACCCCAACAGGGCGAAACACCATATATTTT	CASSFVSTPTGRNTIYF
TRBD1	TRBV7-2	TRBJ1-2	once	TGTGCCAGCAGAACAGGGGGCTCCTATGGCTACACCTTC	CASRTGGSYGYTF
NA	TRBV5-1	TRBJ2-1	NA	TGCGCCAGCAGCTTGATTGCGGGGGCCGACAATGAGCAGTTCTTC	CASSLIAGADNEQFF
NA	TRBV6-4	TRBJ2-2	NA	TGTGCCAGCAGTGATCCCTACACCGGGGAGCTGTTTTTT	CASSDPYTGELFF
NA	TRBV15	TRBJ1-1	NA	TGTGCCACCAGCAGAGGTAGGGGGAGGGACACTGAAGCTTTCTTT	CATSRGRGRDTEAFF
TRBD2	TRBV4-3	TRBJ2-1	NA	TGCGCCAGCAGCCAAGTAAGTTGGGCTAGCGGTAACAATGAGCAGTTCTTC	CASSQVSWASGNNEQFF
NA	TRBV7-3	TRBJ2-1	NA	TGTGCCAGCAGCTCTTCCGGCCGGAGCGATGAGCAGTTCTTC	CASSSSGRSDEQFF
TRBD1	TRBV4-2	TRBJ1-6	NA	TGTGCCAGCAGCCAGGAAGAACAGGGGAATTCACCCCTCCACTTT	CASSQEEQGNSPLHF
NA	TRBV24-1	TRBJ1-2	NA	TGTGCCACCAGTGACTCTCCAGGGAATGGCTACACCTTC	CATSDSPGNGYTF
TRBD2	TRBV12-3/TRBV12-4	TRBJ2-5	NA	TGTGCCAGCAGTTTCCTAGCGGAAGAGACCCAGTACTTC	CASSFLAEETQYF
NA	TRBV5-1	TRBJ2-7	NA	TGCGCCAGCAGCTTGGTTGGTTTTACGACGGGCGAGCAGTACTTC	CASSLVGFTTGEQYF
TRBD1	TRBV4-3	TRBJ2-2	NA	TGCGCCAGCAGCCAAGACGACAGGGGGCCGAAGGGCGGGGAGCTGTTTTTT	CASSQDDRGPKGGELFF
NA	TRBV12-3/TRBV12-4	TRBJ2-3	once	TGTGCCAGCAGTTTAATTCTAGAAGATACGCAGTATTTT	CASSLILEDTQYF
NA	TRBV6-2/TRBV6-3	TRBJ1-2	NA	TGTGCCAGCAGTTACGGGCCAAGGGGCTACACCTTC	CASSYGPRGYTF
TRBD2	TRBV4-3	TRBJ2-3	NA	TGCGCCAGCAGCCTGGGACTAGCGGGGGGGCTAGATACGCAGTATTTT	CASSLGLAGGLDTQYF
NA	TRBV28	TRBJ2-7	NA	TGTGCCAGCAGTTTAATCCCGGGAACCTACGAGCAGTACTTC	CASSLIPGTYEQYF
NA	TRBV7-9	TRBJ2-6	NA	TGTGCCAGCAGCCAGACAGTCTCTGGGGCCAACGTCCTGACTTTC	CASSQTVSGANVLTF
NA	TRBV19	TRBJ1-4	NA	TGTGCCAGTACCCCAAGGGGGTGGAATGAAAAACTGTTTTTT	CASTPRGWNEKLFF
TRBD2	TRBV4-1	TRBJ2-3	NA	TGCGCCAGCAGCCAAGTCTCGCGGGGGGGCCGTGATACGCAGTATTTT	CASSQVSRGGRDTQYF
NA	TRBV7-2	TRBJ1-1	NA	TGTGCCAGCAGCTTAGTTACTACCGAAACCCTAACTGAAGCTTTCTTT	CASSLVTTETLTEAFF
TRBD2	TRBV28	TRBJ2-1	NA	TGTGCCAGCAGCTCGACTAGCGGGGGATCCTACAATGAGCAGTTCTTC	CASSSTSGGSYNEQFF
NA	TRBV6-5	TRBJ2-1	NA	TGTGCCAGCACGGGGGATAGCTCCTACAATGAGCAGTTCTTC	CASTGDSSYNEQFF
NA	TRBV19	TRBJ1-6	NA	TGTGCCAGTAGTCCTGGCACAGGGACCAATTCACCCCTCCACTTT	CASSPGTGTNSPLHF
TRBD1	TRBV28	TRBJ1-1	NA	TGTGCCAGCAGTTTAGGCTCGACAGGGCGTTGGGCTTTCTTT	CASSLGSTGRWAFF
TRBD2	TRBV7-9	TRBJ2-7	NA	TGTGCCAGCAGCTCCCGGACTAGCGGGGGGCTCTACGAGCAGTACTTC	CASSSRTSGGLYEQYF
TRBD2	TRBV28	TRBJ2-7	NA	TGTGCCAGCAGTTTACCCCGGGGGGGCCGGGAGCAGTACTTC	CASSLPRGGREQYF
NA	TRBV5-5	TRBJ2-7	NA	TGTGCCAGCAGCTTGGCTTACGAGCAGTACTTC	CASSLAYEQYF
NA	TRBV4-3	TRBJ1-2	NA	TGCGCCAGCAGCCAAGAACCGGGGGGAAGCTATGGCTACACCTTC	CASSQEPGGSYGYTF
TRBD1	TRBV19	TRBJ1-4	NA	TGTGCCAGTATGGGACAGGGAAAGAAAAAACTGTTTTTT	CASMGQGKKKLFF
TRBD1	TRBV4-2	TRBJ1-1	NA	TGTGCCAGCAGCCAAGATTCAGGAACAGGGGGGTACACTGAAGCTTTCTTT	CASSQDSGTGGYTEAFF